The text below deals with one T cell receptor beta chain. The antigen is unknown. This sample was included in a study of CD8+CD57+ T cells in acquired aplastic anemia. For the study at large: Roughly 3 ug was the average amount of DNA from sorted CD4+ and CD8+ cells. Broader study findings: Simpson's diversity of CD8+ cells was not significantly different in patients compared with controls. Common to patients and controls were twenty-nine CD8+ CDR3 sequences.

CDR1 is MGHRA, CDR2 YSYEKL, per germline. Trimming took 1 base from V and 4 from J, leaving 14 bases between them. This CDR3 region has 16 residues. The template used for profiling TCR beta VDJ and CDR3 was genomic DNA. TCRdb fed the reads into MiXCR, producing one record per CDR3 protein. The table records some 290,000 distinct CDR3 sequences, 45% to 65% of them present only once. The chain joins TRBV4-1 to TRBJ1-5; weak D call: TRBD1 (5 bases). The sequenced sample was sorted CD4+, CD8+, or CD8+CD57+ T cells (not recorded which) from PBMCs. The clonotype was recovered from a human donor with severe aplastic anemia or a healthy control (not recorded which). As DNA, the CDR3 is TGCGCCAGCAGCCAAGTTGGGGGATCGGAGAATCAGCCCCAGCATTTT. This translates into CASSQVGGSENQPQHF.